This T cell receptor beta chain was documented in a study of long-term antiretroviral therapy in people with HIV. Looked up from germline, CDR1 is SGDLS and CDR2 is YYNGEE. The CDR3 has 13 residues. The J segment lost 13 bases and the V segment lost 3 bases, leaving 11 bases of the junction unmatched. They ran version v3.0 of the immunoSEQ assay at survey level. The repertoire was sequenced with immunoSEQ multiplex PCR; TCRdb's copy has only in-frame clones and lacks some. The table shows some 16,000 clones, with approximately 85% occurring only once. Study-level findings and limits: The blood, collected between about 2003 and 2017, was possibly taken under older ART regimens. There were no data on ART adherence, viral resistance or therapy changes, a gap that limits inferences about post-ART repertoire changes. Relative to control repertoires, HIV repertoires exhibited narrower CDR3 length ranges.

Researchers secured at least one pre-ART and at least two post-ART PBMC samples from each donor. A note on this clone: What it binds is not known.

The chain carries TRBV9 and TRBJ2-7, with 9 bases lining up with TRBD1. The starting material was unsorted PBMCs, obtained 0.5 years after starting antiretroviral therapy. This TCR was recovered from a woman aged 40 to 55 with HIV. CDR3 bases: TGTGCCAGCAGCGGCAGGACAGGGGAAGATTTTTACTTC. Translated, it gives CASSGRTGEDFYF.